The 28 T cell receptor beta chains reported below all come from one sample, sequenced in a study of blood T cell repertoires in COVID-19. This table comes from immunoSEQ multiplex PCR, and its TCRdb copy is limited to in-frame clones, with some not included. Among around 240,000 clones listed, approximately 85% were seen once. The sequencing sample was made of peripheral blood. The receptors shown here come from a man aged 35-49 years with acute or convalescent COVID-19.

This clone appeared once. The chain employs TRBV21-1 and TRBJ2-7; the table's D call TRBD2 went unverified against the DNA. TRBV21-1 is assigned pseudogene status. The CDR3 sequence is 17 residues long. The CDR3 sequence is CASSKPPCGGGAYEQYF. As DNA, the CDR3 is TGTGCCAGCAGCAAACCACCCTGTGGCGGGGGGGCTTACGAGCAGTACTTC.

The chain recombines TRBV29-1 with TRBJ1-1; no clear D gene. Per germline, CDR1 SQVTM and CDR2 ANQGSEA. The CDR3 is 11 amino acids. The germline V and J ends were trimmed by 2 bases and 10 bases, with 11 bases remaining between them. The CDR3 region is CSVEYGGRAFF. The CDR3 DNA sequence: TGCAGCGTTGAATACGGTGGGCGAGCTTTCTTT.

The CDR3 nucleotides are TGTGCCATCCGAGAGGACAGGGGAAGGGGAAACACCATATATTTT. The encoded protein is CAIREDRGRGNTIYF. This sequence joins TRBV10-3 and TRBJ1-3, with 9 bases fitting TRBD1. This CDR3 has 15 residues. V was pared by 8 bases and J by 4 bases, with 9 bases of the junction left unmatched. Germline V CDR1 and CDR2: ENHRY, SYGVKD.

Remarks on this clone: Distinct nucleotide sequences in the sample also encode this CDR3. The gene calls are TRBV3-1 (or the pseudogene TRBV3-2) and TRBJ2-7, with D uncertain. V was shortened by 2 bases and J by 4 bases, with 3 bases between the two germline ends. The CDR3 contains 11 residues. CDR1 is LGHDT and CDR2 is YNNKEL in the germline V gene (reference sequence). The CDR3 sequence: CASSQSYEQYF. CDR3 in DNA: TGTGCCAGCAGCCAATCTTACGAGCAGTACTTC.

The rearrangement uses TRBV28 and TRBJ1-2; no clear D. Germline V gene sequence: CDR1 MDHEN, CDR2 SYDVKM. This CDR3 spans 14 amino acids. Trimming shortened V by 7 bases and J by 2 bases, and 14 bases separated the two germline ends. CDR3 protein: CASNQFRGNYGYTF. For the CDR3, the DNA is TGTGCCAGCAACCAATTCCGGGGAAACTATGGCTACACCTTC.

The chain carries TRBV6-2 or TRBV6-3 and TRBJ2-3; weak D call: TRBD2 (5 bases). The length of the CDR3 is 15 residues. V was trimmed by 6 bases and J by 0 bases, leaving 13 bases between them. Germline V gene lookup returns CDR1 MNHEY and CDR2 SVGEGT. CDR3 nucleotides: TGTGCCAGCAGCCCGCCGGGATATAGCACAGATACGCAGTATTTT. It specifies CASSPPGYSTDTQYF.

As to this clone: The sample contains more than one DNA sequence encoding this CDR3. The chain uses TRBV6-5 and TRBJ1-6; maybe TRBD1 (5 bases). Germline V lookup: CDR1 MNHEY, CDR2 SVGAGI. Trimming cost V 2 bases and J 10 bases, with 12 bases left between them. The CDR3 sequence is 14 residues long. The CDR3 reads CASSYGQGGSPLHF. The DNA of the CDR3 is TGTGCCAGCAGTTACGGGCAGGGAGGCTCACCCCTCCACTTT.

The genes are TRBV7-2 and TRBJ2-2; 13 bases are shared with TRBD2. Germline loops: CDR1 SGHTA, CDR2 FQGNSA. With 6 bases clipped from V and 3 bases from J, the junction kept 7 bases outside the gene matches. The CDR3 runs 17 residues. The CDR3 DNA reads TGTGCCAGCAGTCGCGAGGGACTAGCGGGGTACACCGGGGAGCTGTTTTTT. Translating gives CASSREGLAGYTGELFF.

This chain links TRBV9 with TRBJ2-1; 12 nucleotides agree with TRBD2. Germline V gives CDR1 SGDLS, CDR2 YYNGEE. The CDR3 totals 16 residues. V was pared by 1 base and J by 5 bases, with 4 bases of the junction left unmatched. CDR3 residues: CASSVLAGGSHNEQFF. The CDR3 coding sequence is TGTGCCAGCAGCGTACTAGCGGGGGGGTCCCACAATGAGCAGTTCTTC.

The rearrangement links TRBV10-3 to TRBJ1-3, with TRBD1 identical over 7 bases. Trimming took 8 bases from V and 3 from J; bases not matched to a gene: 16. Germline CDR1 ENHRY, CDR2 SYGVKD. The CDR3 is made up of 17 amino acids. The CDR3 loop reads CAIRDRDRIGGGNTIYF. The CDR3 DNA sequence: TGTGCCATCCGCGACAGGGATCGCATCGGGGGTGGAAACACCATATATTTT.

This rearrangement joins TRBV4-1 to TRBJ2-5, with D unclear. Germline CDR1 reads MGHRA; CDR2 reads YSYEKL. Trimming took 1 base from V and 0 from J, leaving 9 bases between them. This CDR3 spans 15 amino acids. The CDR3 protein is CASSQVIDNQETQYF. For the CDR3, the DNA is TGCGCCAGCAGCCAAGTTATTGACAACCAAGAGACCCAGTACTTC.

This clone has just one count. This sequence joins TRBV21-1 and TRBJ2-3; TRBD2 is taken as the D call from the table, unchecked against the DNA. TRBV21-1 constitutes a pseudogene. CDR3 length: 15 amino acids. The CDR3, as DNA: TGTGCCAGCAGCAACCGGCGGGGGGGCTCAGATACGCAGTATTTT. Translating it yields CASSNRRGGSDTQYF.

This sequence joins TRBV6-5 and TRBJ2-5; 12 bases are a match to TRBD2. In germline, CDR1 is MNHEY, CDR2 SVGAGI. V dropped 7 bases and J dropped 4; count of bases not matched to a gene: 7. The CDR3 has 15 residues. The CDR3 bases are TGTGCCAGCATTAGCACTAGCGGGGGGCTAGAGACCCAGTACTTC. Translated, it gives CASISTSGGLETQYF.

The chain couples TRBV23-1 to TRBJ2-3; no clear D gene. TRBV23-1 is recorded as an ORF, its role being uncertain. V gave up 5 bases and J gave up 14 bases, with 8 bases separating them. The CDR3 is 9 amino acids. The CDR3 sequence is CASSSCVYF. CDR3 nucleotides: TGCGCCAGCAGTTCTTGCGTGTATTTT.

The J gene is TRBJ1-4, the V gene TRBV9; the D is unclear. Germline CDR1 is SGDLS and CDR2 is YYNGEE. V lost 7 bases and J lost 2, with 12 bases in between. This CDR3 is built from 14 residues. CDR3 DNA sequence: TGTGCCAGCTCCCCGTTTATGACTAATGAAAAACTGTTTTTT. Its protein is CASSPFMTNEKLFF. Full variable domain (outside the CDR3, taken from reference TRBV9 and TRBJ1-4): DSGVTQTPKHLITATGQRVTLRCSPRSGDLSVYWYQQSLDQGLQFLIQYYNGEERAKGNILERFSAQQFPDLHSELNLSSLELGDSALYFCASSPFMTNEKLFFGSGTQLSVL.

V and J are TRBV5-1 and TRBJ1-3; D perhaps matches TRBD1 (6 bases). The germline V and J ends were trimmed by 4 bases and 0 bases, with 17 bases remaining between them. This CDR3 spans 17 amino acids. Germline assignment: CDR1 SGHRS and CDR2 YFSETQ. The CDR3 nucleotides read TGCGCCAGCAGCCCCAGTCACAGGGACCCCTCTGGAAACACCATATATTTT. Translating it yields CASSPSHRDPSGNTIYF.

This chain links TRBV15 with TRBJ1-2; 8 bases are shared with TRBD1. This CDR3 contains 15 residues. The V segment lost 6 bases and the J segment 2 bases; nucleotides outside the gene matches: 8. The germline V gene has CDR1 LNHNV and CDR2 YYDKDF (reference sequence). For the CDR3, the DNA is TGTGCCACCAGTGAGTCAGGGGGCGACAACTATGGCTACACCTTC. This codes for CATSESGGDNYGYTF.

CDR3 protein: CASSLTSGGKGTQYF. The CDR3 nucleotides are TGTGCCAGCAGCTTAACGTCAGGGGGCAAGGGTACGCAGTATTTT. The chain recombines TRBV7-3 with TRBJ2-3; 8 bases map to TRBD1. The CDR3 spans 15 residues. V gave up 0 bases and J gave up 8 bases; unmatched junction bases: 7. Germline V gene sequence: CDR1 SGHTA, CDR2 FQGTGA.

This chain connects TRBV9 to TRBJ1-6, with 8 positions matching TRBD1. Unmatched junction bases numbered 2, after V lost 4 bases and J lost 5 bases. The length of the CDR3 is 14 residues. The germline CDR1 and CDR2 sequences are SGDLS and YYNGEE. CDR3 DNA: TGTGCCAGCAGCTCAGGGGGCCATAATTCACCCCTCCACTTT. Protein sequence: CASSSGGHNSPLHF.

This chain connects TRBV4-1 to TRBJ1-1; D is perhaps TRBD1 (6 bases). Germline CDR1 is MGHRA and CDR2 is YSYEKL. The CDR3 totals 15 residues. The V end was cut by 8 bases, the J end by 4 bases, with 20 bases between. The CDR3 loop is CASSPSRGATTEAFF. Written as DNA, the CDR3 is TGCGCCAGCTCCCCCTCGCGGGGGGCCACCACTGAAGCTTTCTTT.

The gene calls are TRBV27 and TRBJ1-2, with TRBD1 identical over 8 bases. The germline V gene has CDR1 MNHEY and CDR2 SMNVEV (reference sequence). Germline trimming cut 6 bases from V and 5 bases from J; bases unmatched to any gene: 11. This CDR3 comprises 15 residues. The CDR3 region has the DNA TGTGCCAGCAGACCCGCCCAGGGGGCGCGGTATGGCTACACCTTC. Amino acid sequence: CASRPAQGARYGYTF.

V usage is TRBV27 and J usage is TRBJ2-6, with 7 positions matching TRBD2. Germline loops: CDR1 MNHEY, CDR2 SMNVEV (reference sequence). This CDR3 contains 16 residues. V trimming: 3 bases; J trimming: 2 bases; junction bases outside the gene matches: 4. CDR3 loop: CASSLGRGTGANVLTF. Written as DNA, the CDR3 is TGTGCCAGCAGTTTGGGGAGGGGAACTGGGGCCAACGTCCTGACTTTC. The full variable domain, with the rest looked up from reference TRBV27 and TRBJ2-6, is EAQVTQNPRYLITVTGKKLTVTCSQNMNHEYMSWYRQDPGLGLRQIYYSMNVEVTDKGDVPEGYKVSRKEKRNFPLILESPSPNQTSLYFCASSLGRGTGANVLTFGAGSRLTVL.

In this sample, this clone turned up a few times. The CDR3 spells CASSLDQGAPRGYTF. CDR3 coding DNA: TGTGCCAGCAGCTTGGATCAGGGGGCCCCCCGGGGCTACACCTTC. The gene calls are TRBV5-4 and TRBJ1-2; the match to TRBD1 covers 8 bases. V was pared by 0 bases and J by 8 bases, with 9 bases of the junction left unmatched. This CDR3 contains 15 residues. Germline CDR1 is SGHNT and CDR2 is YYREEE (reference sequence).

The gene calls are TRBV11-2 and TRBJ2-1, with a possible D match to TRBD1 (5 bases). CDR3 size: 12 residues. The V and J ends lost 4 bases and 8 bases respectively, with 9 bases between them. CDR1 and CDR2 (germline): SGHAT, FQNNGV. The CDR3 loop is CASSSGFDEQFF. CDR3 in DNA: TGTGCCAGCAGCTCAGGGTTCGATGAGCAGTTCTTC.

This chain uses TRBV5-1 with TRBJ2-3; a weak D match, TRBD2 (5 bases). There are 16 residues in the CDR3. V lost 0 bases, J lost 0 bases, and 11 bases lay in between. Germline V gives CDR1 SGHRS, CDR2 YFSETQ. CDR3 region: CASSLGDYISTDTQYF. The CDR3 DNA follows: TGCGCCAGCAGCTTGGGTGACTACATAAGCACAGATACGCAGTATTTT.

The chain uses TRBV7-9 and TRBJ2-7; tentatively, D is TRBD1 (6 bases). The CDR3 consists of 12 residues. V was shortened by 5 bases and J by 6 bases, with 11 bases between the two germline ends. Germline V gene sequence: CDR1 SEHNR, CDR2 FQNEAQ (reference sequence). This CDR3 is CASSKGHGEQYF. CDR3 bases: TGTGCCAGCAGCAAGGGACACGGCGAGCAGTACTTC.

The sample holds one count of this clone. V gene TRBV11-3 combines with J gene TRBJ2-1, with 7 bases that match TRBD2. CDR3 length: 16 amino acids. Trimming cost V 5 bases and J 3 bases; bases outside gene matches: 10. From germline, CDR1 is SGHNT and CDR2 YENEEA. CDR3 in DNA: TGTGCCAGCAGCCAGATAGAGGCGGGGGACTACAATGAGCAGTTCTTC. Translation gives CASSQIEAGDYNEQFF.

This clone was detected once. This CDR3 is CASSLGGEETQYF. The DNA of the CDR3 is TGTGCCAGCAGCCTTGGAGGGGAAGAGACCCAGTACTTC. The rearrangement joins TRBV5-5 to TRBJ2-5; a weak D match, TRBD2 (6 bases). This CDR3 contains 13 residues. Germline CDR1 is SGHKS and CDR2 is YYEKEE (reference sequence). Trimming pared 4 bases from V and 3 bases from J, leaving 10 bases between.